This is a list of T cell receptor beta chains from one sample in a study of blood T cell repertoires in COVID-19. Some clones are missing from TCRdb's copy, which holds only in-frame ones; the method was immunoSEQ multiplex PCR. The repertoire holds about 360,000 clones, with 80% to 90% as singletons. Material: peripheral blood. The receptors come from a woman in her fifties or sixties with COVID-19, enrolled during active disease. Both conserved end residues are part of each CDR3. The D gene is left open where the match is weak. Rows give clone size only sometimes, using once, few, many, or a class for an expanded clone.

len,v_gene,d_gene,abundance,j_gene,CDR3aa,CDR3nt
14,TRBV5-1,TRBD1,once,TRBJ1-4,CASARDRASEKLFF,TGCGCCAGCGCCCGGGACAGGGCATCTGAAAAACTGTTTTTT
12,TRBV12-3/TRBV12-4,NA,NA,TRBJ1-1,CASKGDTDKAFF,TGTGCCAGCAAAGGGGACACCGATAAAGCTTTCTTT
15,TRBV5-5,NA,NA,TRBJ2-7,CASSLAVGALRGQYF,TGTGCCAGCAGCTTAGCAGTGGGGGCCCTGCGAGGGCAGTACTTC
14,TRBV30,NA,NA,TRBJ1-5,CAWSGTRVNQPQHF,TGTGCCTGGTCCGGGACTAGGGTGAATCAGCCCCAGCATTTT
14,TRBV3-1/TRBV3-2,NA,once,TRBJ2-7,CASSQENRPVEQYF,TGTGCCAGCAGCCAAGAGAACAGGCCCGTCGAGCAGTACTTC
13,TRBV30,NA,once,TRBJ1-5,CAWSPRQNQPQHF,TGTGCCTGGAGTCCAAGACAGAATCAGCCCCAGCATTTT
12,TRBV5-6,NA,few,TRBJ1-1,CASSLVDSEAFF,TGTGCCAGCAGCTTGGTGGACAGCGAAGCTTTCTTT
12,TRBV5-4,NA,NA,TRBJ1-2,CASHRVDYGYTF,TGTGCCAGCCACAGGGTGGACTATGGCTACACCTTC
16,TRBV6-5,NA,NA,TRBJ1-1,CASSYSLQGSNTEAFF,TGTGCCAGCAGTTACTCGCTACAGGGATCGAACACTGAAGCTTTCTTT
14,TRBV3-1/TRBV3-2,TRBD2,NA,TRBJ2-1,CASSQVLAGGKQFF,TGTGCCAGCAGCCAAGTTCTAGCGGGGGGGAAGCAGTTCTTC
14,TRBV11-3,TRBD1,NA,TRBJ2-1,CASTTGQIFNEQFF,TGTGCCAGCACCACGGGACAGATCTTCAATGAGCAGTTCTTC
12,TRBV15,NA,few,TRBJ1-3,CATGGSGNTIYF,TGTGCCACAGGGGGCTCTGGAAACACCATATATTTT
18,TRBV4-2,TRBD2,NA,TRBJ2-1,CASSQEYRLAGSRNEQFF,TGTGCCAGCAGCCAAGAATACAGACTAGCGGGGAGTCGGAATGAGCAGTTCTTC
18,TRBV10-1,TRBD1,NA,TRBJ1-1,CASSEGTGGTAPNTEAFF,TGCGCCAGCAGTGAGGGGACAGGGGGCACCGCGCCAAACACTGAAGCTTTCTTT
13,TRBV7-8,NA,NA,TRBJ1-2,CASSLGTTNGYTF,TGTGCCAGCAGCCTAGGGACAACAAATGGCTACACCTTC
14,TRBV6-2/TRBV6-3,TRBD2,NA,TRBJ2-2,CASSYSRGAGELFF,TGTGCCAGCAGTTACTCGCGGGGGGCCGGGGAGCTGTTTTTT
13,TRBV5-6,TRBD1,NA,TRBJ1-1,CASSLGQGAEAFF,TGTGCCAGCAGCTTGGGGCAGGGGGCTGAAGCTTTCTTT
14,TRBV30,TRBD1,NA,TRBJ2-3,CAWTPGGRTDTQYF,TGTGCCTGGACCCCAGGGGGCCGTACAGATACGCAGTATTTT
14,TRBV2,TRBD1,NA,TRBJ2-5,CASRRTGNEETQYF,TGTGCCAGCAGAAGGACAGGGAATGAAGAGACCCAGTACTTC
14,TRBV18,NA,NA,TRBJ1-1,CASSPNGIGGEAFF,TGTGCCAGCTCACCGAACGGGATTGGGGGGGAAGCTTTCTTT
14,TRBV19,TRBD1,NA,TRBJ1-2,CASSMGQGVFGYTF,TGTGCCAGTAGTATGGGACAGGGGGTTTTTGGCTACACCTTC
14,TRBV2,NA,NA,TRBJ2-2,CASRKGMDTGELFF,TGTGCCAGCAGAAAGGGGATGGACACCGGGGAGCTGTTTTTT
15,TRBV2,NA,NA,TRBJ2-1,CASTVGQSSYNEQFF,TGTGCCAGCACCGTCGGACAGAGCTCCTACAATGAGCAGTTCTTC
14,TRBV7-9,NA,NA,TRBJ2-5,CASSSDRLQETQYF,TGTGCCAGCAGCTCAGACAGGCTCCAAGAGACCCAGTACTTC
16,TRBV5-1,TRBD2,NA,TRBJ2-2,CASSSGTSVYTGELFF,TGCGCCAGCAGCTCTGGGACTAGCGTTTACACCGGGGAGCTGTTTTTT
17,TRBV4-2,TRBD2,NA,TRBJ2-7,CASSQEGGGLAGDEQYF,TGTGCCAGCAGCCAAGAGGGCGGCGGGCTAGCGGGGGACGAGCAGTACTTC
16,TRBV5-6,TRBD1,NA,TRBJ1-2,CASSLGSTGGLYGYTF,TGTGCCAGCAGCTTGGGGTCGACAGGGGGCCTCTATGGCTACACCTTC
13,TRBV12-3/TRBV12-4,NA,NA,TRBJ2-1,CASSPRVYNEQFF,TGTGCCAGCAGCCCCAGGGTCTACAATGAGCAGTTCTTC
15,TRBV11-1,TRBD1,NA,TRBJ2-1,CASSSRDRRYNEQFF,TGTGCCAGCAGCTCAAGGGACAGGCGATACAATGAGCAGTTCTTC
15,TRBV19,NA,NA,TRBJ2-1,CASSILGVSYNEQFF,TGTGCCAGTAGTATATTGGGCGTTTCCTACAATGAGCAGTTCTTC
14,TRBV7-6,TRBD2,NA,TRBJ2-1,CASSPGGDYNEQFF,TGTGCCAGCAGTCCCGGGGGGGATTACAATGAGCAGTTCTTC
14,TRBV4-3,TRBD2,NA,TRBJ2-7,CASSQGSGGYEQYF,TGCGCCAGCAGCCAAGGTAGCGGGGGTTACGAGCAGTACTTC
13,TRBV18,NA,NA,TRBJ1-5,CASSQTGEQPQHF,TGTGCCAGCTCACAAACAGGTGAGCAGCCCCAGCATTTT
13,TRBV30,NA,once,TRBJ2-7,CAWTGDGSYEQYF,TGTGCCTGGACAGGGGACGGATCCTACGAGCAGTACTTC
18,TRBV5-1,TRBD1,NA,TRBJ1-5,CARGMRRTGGQSNQPQHF,TGCGCCAGAGGGATGAGACGTACAGGGGGCCAAAGCAATCAGCCCCAGCATTTT
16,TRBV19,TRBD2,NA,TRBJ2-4,CASTPLSGGGQNIQYF,TGTGCCAGTACCCCCCTATCGGGCGGGGGGCAGAACATTCAGTACTTC
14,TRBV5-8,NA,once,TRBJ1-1,CATAGLQSHPEAFF,TGTGCCACCGCGGGCCTCCAATCCCATCCTGAAGCTTTCTTT
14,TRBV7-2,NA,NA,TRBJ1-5,CASSITSGNQPQHF,TGTGCCAGCAGCATAACCTCAGGGAATCAGCCCCAGCATTTT
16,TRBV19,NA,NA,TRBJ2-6,CASSIVRFSGANVLTF,TGTGCCAGTAGTATAGTCAGGTTCTCTGGGGCCAACGTCCTGACTTTC
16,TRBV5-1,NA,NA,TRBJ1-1,CASSLNFGRVNTEAFF,TGCGCCAGCAGCTTGAACTTTGGCAGGGTGAACACTGAAGCTTTCTTT
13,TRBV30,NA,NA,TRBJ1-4,CAGAQGTNEKLFF,TGTGCCGGGGCCCAGGGTACTAATGAAAAACTGTTTTTT
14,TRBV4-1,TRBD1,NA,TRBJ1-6,CASSKGQGYSPLHF,TGCGCCAGCAGCAAGGGACAGGGTTATTCACCCCTCCACTTT
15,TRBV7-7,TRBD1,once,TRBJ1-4,CASSLGQGVNEKLFF,TGTGCCAGCAGCTTAGGGCAGGGGGTAAATGAAAAACTGTTTTTT
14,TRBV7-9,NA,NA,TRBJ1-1,CASSFRGENTEAFF,TGTGCCAGCAGCTTTCGGGGTGAGAACACTGAAGCTTTCTTT
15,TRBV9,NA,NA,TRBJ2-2,CASSVGNRNTGELFF,TGTGCCAGCAGCGTAGGTAACAGGAACACCGGGGAGCTGTTTTTT
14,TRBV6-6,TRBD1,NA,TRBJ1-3,CASRTGSTGNTIYF,TGTGCCAGCAGGACAGGGTCTACTGGAAACACCATATATTTT
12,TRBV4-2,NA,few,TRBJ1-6,CASSQDSSPLHF,TGTGCCAGCAGCCAAGATAGTTCACCCCTCCACTTT
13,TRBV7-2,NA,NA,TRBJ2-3,CASRSQGTDTQYF,TGTGCCAGTAGAAGCCAGGGCACAGATACGCAGTATTTT
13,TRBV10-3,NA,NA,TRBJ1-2,CAISSDRNYGYTF,TGTGCCATCAGCTCCGACAGAAACTATGGCTACACCTTC
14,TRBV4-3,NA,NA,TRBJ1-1,CASSQENRVTEAFF,TGCGCCAGCAGCCAAGAAAACAGGGTCACTGAAGCTTTCTTT
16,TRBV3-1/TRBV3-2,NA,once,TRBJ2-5,CASSQDLLLVGGTQYF,TGTGCCAGCAGCCAAGACCTGTTGCTAGTCGGGGGGACCCAGTACTTC
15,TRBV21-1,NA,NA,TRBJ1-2,CASSKDTLINYGYTF,TGTGCCAGCAGCAAGGACACTCTTATTAACTATGGCTACACCTTC
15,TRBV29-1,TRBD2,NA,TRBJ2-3,CSVPGGAGDTDTQYF,TGCAGCGTTCCGGGGGGAGCGGGGGACACAGATACGCAGTATTTT
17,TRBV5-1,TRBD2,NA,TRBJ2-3,CASSADGLAGSTDTQYF,TGCGCCAGCAGCGCTGACGGACTAGCGGGTAGCACAGATACGCAGTATTTT
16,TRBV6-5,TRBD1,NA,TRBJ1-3,CASSYSMGTAGNTIYF,TGTGCCAGCAGTTACTCCATGGGGACAGCTGGAAACACCATATATTTT